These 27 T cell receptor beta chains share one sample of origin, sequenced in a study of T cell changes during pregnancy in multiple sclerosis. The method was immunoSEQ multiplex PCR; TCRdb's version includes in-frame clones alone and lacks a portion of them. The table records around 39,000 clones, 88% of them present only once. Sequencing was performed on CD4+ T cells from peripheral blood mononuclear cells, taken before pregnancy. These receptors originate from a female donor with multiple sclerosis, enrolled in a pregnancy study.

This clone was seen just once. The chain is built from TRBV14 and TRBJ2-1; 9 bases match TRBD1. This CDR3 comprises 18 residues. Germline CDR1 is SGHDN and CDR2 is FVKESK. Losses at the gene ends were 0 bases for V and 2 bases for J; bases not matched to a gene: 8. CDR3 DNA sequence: TGTGCCAGCAGCCAAGATAAGGGACAGGGTACCCCCTACAATGAGCAGTTCTTC. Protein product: CASSQDKGQGTPYNEQFF.

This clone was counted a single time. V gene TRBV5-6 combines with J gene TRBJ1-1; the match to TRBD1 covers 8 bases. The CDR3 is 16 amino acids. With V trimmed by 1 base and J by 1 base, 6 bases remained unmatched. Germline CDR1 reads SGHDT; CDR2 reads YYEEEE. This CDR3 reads CASSLSDRGANTEAFF. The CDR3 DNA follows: TGTGCCAGCAGCTTGTCCGACAGGGGAGCGAACACTGAAGCTTTCTTT.

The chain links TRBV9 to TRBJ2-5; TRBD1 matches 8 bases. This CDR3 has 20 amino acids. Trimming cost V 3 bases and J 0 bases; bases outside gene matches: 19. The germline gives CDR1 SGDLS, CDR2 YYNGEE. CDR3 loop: CASSAGFGRGRTEHQETQYF. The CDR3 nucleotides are TGTGCCAGCAGCGCGGGTTTTGGCAGGGGGCGAACTGAGCACCAAGAGACCCAGTACTTC. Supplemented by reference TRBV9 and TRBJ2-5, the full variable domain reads DSGVTQTPKHLITATGQRVTLRCSPRSGDLSVYWYQQSLDQGLQFLIQYYNGEERAKGNILERFSAQQFPDLHSELNLSSLELGDSALYFCASSAGFGRGRTEHQETQYFGPGTRLLVL.

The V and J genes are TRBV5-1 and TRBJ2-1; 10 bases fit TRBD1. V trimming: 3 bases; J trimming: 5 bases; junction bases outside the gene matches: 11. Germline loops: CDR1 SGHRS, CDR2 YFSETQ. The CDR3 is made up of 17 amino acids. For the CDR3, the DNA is TGCGCCAGCAGCTGGAGACAGGGGGCCCTGACTAACAATGAGCAGTTCTTC. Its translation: CASSWRQGALTNNEQFF.

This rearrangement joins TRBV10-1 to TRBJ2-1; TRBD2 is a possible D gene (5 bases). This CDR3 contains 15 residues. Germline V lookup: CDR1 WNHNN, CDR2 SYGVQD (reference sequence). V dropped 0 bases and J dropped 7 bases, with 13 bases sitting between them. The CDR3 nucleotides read TGCGCCAGCAGTGAGTCCGATAGAATAGCGAATGAGCAGTTCTTC. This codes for CASSESDRIANEQFF.

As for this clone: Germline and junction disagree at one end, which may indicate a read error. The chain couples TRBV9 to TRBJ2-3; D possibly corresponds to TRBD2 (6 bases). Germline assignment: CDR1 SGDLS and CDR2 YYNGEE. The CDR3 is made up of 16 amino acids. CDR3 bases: TGTGCCAGCAGCGTCACAGTTAGCGGAACTCAGATGGAAAGCCATTTT. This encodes CASSVTVSGTQMESHF.

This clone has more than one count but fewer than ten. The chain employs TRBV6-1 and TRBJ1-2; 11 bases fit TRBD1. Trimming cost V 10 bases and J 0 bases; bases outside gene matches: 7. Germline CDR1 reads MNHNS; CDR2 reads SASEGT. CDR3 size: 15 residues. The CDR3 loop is CAIQDRGQPNYGYTF. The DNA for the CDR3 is TGTGCCATCCAGGACAGGGGGCAACCTAACTATGGCTACACCTTC.

CDR3 sequence: CATWRGSDTEAFF. Here the CDR3 DNA reads TGTGCCACTTGGCGGGGCTCTGACACTGAAGCTTTCTTT. V usage is TRBV6-5 and J usage is TRBJ1-1, with D perhaps TRBD1 (5 bases). This CDR3 is 13 amino acids long. CDR1 and CDR2 from the germline V gene are MNHEY and SVGAGI. V shed 10 bases and J shed 3 bases, with 15 bases lying between them.

The CDR3 DNA is TGTGCCAGCAGTTTCGGGCAGGGGTTAGGTAACTATGGCTACACCTTC. Translation: CASSFGQGLGNYGYTF. This chain uses TRBV27 with TRBJ1-2, with D possibly being TRBD1 (6 bases). The germline gives CDR1 MNHEY, CDR2 SMNVEV (reference sequence). V lost 3 bases, J lost 1 base, and 15 bases lay in between. The CDR3 length is 16 residues.

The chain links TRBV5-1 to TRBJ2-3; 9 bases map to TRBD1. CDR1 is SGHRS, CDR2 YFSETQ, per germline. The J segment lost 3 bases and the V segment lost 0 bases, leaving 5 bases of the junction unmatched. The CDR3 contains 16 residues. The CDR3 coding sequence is TGCGCCAGCAGCTTGGCCCGGACAGGGGATACAGATACGCAGTATTTT. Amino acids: CASSLARTGDTDTQYF. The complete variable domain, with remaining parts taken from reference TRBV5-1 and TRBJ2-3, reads KAGVTQTPRYLIKTRGQQVTLSCSPISGHRSVSWYQQTPGQGLQFLFEYFSETQRNKGNFPGRFSGRQFSNSRSEMNVSTLELGDSALYLCASSLARTGDTDTQYFGPGTRLTVL.

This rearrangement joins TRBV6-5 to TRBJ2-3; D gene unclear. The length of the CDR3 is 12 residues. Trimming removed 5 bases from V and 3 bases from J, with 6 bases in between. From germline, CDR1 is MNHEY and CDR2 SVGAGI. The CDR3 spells CASSPNTDTQYF. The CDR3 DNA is TGTGCCAGCAGTCCAAATACAGATACGCAGTATTTT.

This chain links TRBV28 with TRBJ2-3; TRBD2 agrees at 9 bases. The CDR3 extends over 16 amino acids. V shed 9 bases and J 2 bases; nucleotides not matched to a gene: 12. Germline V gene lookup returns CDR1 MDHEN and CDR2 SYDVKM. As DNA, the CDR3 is TGTGCCAGTCCGAAGACTAGCGGAGCCATCACAGATACGCAGTATTTT. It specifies CASPKTSGAITDTQYF.

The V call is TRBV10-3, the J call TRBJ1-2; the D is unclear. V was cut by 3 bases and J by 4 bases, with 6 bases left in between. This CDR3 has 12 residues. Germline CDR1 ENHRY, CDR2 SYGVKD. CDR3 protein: CAISESGYGYTF. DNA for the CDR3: TGTGCCATCAGTGAATCGGGCTATGGCTACACCTTC.

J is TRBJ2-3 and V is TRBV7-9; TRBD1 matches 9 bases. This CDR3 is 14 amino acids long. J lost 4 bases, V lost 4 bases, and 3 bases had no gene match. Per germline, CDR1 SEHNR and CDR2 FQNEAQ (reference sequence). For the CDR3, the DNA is TGTGCCAGCAGCTGGACAGGGGCGGCAGATACGCAGTATTTT. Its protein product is CASSWTGAADTQYF.

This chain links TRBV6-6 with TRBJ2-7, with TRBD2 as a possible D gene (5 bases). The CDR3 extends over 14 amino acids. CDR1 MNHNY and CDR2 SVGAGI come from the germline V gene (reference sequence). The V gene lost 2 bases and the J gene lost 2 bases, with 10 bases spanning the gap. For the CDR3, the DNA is TGTGCCAGCAGTTACCGGACTCCTACCTACGAGCAGTACTTC. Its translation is CASSYRTPTYEQYF.

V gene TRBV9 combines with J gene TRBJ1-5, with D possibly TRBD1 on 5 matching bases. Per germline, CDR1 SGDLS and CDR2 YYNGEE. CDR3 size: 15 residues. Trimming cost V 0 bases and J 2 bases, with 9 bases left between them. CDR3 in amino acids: CASSVGTGGNQPQHF. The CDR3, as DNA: TGTGCCAGCAGCGTAGGGACGGGGGGCAATCAGCCCCAGCATTTT.

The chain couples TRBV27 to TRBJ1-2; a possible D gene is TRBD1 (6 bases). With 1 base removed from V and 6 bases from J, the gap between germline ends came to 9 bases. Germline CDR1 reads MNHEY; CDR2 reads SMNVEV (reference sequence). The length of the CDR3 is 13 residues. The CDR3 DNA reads TGTGCCAGCAGTTTATTGGGGGGGCATGGCTACACCTTC. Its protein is CASSLLGGHGYTF.

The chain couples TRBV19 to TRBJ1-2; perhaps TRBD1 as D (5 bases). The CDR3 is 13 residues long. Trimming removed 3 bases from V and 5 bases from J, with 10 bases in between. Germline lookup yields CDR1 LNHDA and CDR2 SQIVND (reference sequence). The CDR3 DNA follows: TGTGCCAGTAGTATCGACAGCCGATATGGCTACACCTTC. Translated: CASSIDSRYGYTF. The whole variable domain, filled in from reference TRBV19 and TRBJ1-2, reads DGGITQSPKYLFRKEGQNVTLSCEQNLNHDAMYWYRQDPGQGLRLIYYSQIVNDFQKGDIAEGYSVSREKKESFPLTVTSAQKNPTAFYLCASSIDSRYGYTFGSGTRLTVV.

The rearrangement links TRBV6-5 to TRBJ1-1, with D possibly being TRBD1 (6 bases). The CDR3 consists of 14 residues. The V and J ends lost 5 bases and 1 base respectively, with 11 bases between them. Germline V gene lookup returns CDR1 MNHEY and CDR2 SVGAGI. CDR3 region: CASSRGGGNTEAFF. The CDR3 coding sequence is TGTGCCAGCAGTAGAGGGGGGGGGAACACTGAAGCTTTCTTT.

Here the CDR3 reads CASSYGGPRETQYF. CDR3 sequence (DNA): TGTGCCAGCAGTTACGGAGGGCCTAGGGAGACCCAGTACTTC. This sequence joins TRBV6-5 and TRBJ2-5; TRBD2 might be the D (6 bases). Germline-derived CDR1 and CDR2 are MNHEY and SVGAGI. Trimming took off 2 bases at V and 5 bases at J, with 12 bases between the two ends. This CDR3 is built from 14 residues.

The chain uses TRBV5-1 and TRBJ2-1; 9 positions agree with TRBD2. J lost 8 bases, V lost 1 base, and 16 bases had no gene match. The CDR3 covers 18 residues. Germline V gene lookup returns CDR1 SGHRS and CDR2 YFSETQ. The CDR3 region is CASSLWGGRAGTLDEQFF. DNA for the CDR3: TGCGCCAGCAGCTTGTGGGGCGGGAGGGCCGGTACGCTCGATGAGCAGTTCTTC.

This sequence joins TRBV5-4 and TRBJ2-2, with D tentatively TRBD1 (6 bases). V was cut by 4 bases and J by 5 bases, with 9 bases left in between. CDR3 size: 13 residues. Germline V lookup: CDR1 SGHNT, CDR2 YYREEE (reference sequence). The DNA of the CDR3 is TGTGCCAGCAGCCTTGACAGGACCGGGGAGCTGTTTTTT. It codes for CASSLDRTGELFF.

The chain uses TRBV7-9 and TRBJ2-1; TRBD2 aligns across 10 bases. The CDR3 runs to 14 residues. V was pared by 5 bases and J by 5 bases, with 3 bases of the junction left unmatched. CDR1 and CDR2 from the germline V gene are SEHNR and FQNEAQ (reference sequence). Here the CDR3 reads CASSPGLADNEQFF. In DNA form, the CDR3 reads TGTGCCAGCAGCCCCGGACTAGCGGACAATGAGCAGTTCTTC.

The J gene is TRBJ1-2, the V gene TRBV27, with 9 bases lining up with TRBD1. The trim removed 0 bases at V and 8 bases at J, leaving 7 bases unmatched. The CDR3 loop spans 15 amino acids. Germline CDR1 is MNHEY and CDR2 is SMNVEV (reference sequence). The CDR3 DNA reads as TGTGCCAGCAGTTTATCCGCCGGGACAGGGTTCGGCTACACCTTC. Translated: CASSLSAGTGFGYTF.

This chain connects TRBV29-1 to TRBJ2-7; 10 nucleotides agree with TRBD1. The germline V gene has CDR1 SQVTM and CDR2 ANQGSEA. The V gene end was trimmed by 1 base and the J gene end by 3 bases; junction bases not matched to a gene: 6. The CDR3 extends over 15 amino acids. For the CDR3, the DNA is TGCAGCGTTGAAGGCGGGACAGGGGTGAACTACGAGCAGTACTTC. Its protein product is CSVEGGTGVNYEQYF.

The CDR3 loop is CASSQDLGHNNQPQHF. CDR3 coding DNA: TGTGCCAGCAGCCAAGATTTGGGACATAACAATCAGCCCCAGCATTTT. The chain combines TRBV4-2 with TRBJ1-5; TRBD1 is a possible D gene (6 bases). Germline CDR1 is LGHNA and CDR2 is YNFKEQ. The CDR3 totals 16 residues. V lost 0 bases to trimming and J lost 3 bases, with 12 bases between them.

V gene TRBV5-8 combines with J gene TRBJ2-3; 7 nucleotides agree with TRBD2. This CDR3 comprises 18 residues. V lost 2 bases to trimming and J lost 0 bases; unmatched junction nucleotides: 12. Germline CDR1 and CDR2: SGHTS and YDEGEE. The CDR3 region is CASSLWAGASSSTDTQYF. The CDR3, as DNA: TGTGCCAGCAGCTTATGGGCGGGAGCCTCTTCTAGCACAGATACGCAGTATTTT.